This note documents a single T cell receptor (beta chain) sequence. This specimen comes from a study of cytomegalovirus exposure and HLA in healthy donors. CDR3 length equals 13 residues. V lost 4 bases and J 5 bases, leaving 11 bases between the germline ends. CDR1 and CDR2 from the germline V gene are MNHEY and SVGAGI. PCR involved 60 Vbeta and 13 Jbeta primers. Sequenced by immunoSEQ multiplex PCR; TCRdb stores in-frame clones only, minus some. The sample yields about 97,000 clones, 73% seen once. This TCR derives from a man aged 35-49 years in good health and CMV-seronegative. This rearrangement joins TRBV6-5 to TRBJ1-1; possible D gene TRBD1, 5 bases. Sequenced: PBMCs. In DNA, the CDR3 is TGTGCCAGCAGTTCATCCGGGGGGACTGAAGCTTTCTTT. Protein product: CASSSSGGTEAFF.